Shown below are 11 T cell receptor beta chains from a single sample sequenced in a study of T cells after posttransplantation cyclophosphamide. Measured with immunoSEQ multiplex PCR; TCRdb has only the in-frame clones, and not every one. The sample includes roughly 20,000 clones, approximately 98% of them seen just once. Sequenced material: naive CD8+ T cells sorted from PBMCs. These receptors originate from a man aged 35 to 55 in good health, CMV-negative, and a related stem cell transplant donor.

The V and J genes are TRBV6-6 and TRBJ2-7; weak D call: TRBD2 (6 bases). The V gene's germline CDR1 is MNHNY and CDR2 SVGAGI (reference sequence). V gave up 0 bases and J gave up 7 bases, with 10 bases separating them. This CDR3 has 13 amino acids. The CDR3 here is CASSYSNGGEQYF. Here the CDR3 DNA reads TGTGCCAGCAGTTACTCGAACGGGGGTGAGCAGTACTTC.

The gene calls are TRBV28 and TRBJ2-2; 11 bases agree with TRBD2. Trimming at V came to 3 bases and at J to 6 bases, leaving 18 bases not matched to a gene. Per germline, CDR1 MDHEN and CDR2 SYDVKM. The CDR3 has 20 residues. CDR3 region: CASSLPGEGTSGSRAGELFF. CDR3 nucleotides: TGTGCCAGCAGTTTGCCGGGGGAGGGCACTAGCGGGAGCCGGGCCGGGGAGCTGTTTTTT. The whole variable domain, filled in from reference TRBV28 and TRBJ2-2, reads DVKVTQSSRYLVKRTGEKVFLECVQDMDHENMFWYRQDPGLGLRLIYFSYDVKMKEKGDIPEGYSVSREKKERFSLILESASTNQTSMYLCASSLPGEGTSGSRAGELFFGEGSRLTVL.

A few counts support this clone. This sequence joins TRBV28 and TRBJ1-3; TRBD1 might be the D (5 bases). V gave up 5 bases and J gave up 3 bases, with 14 bases separating them. The CDR3 extends over 15 amino acids. Germline CDR1 and CDR2: MDHEN and SYDVKM. CDR3 nucleotide sequence: TGTGCCAGCAGTACAGGCCAAAATGGTGGAAACACCATATATTTT. This codes for CASSTGQNGGNTIYF.

The gene calls are TRBV5-4 and TRBJ1-1, with 7 bases lining up with TRBD1. V lost 0 bases and J lost 7; bases outside the gene matches: 9. The germline gives CDR1 SGHNT, CDR2 YYREEE (reference sequence). This CDR3 is built from 15 residues. CDR3 sequence reads: CASSLARGLNDEAFF. The DNA of the CDR3 is TGTGCCAGCAGCTTGGCGAGGGGGCTAAACGATGAAGCTTTCTTT. Full variable domain (remainder filled in from reference TRBV5-4 and TRBJ1-1): ETGVTQSPTHLIKTRGQQVTLRCSSQSGHNTVSWYQQALGQGPQFIFQYYREEENGRGNFPPRFSGLQFPNYSSELNVNALELDDSALYLCASSLARGLNDEAFFGQGTRLTVV.

The count of this clone is one. The V call is TRBV5-1, the J call TRBJ2-7; 10 nucleotides match TRBD1. The CDR3 is 15 amino acids. With 4 bases clipped from V and 0 bases from J, the junction kept 4 bases outside the gene matches. Germline CDR1 reads SGHRS; CDR2 reads YFSETQ. The CDR3 sequence: CASSPGQGISYEQYF. CDR3 sequence (DNA): TGCGCCAGCAGCCCGGGACAGGGGATCTCCTACGAGCAGTACTTC.

The V and J genes are TRBV28 and TRBJ1-1, with TRBD1 matching over 9 bases. From germline, CDR1 is MDHEN and CDR2 SYDVKM. This CDR3 contains 17 residues. The J segment lost 3 bases and the V segment lost 2 bases, leaving 10 bases of the junction unmatched. DNA of the CDR3: TGTGCCAGCAGTTTACTGGGACAGGGTCGGTGGGACACTGAAGCTTTCTTT. It codes for CASSLLGQGRWDTEAFF.

This chain links TRBV2 with TRBJ1-2, with a weak D call TRBD1 (6 bases). The V end lost 5 bases, the J end lost 3 bases, and 19 bases lay between the germline ends. The germline V gene has CDR1 SNHLY and CDR2 FYNNEI. The length of the CDR3 is 16 residues. The CDR3 spells CASSPWGTTGDYGYTF. The DNA of the CDR3 is TGTGCCAGCAGTCCTTGGGGGACAACTGGAGACTATGGCTACACCTTC. Looking up the rest from reference TRBV2 and TRBJ1-2 gives the full variable domain: EPEVTQTPSHQVTQMGQEVILRCVPISNHLYFYWYRQILGQKVEFLVSFYNNEISEKSEIFDDQFSVERPDGSNFTLKIRSTKLEDSAMYFCASSPWGTTGDYGYTFGSGTRLTVV.

This clone was seen once. This CDR3 reads CASSSVGGTQPQHF. The CDR3 DNA is TGTGCCAGCAGTTCCGTCGGGGGGACTCAGCCCCAGCATTTT. This chain uses TRBV28 with TRBJ1-5; possibly TRBD1 for D (5 bases). CDR3 length: 14 residues. From germline, CDR1 is MDHEN and CDR2 SYDVKM. The germline V and J ends were trimmed by 4 bases and 6 bases, with 13 bases remaining between them.

The chain has TRBV2 and TRBJ2-7; 10 nucleotides match TRBD2. This CDR3 region has 15 residues. Germline CDR1 SNHLY, CDR2 FYNNEI. The J segment lost 5 bases and the V segment lost 7 bases, leaving 11 bases of the junction unmatched. In DNA form, the CDR3 reads TGTGCCAGCACCTTAGGGGCTAGCGGGAGCCACGAGCAGTACTTC. Residues: CASTLGASGSHEQYF.

The chain is built from TRBV14 and TRBJ1-3; a weak D match, TRBD1 (5 bases). V lost 0 bases and J lost 4, with 16 bases in between. This CDR3 region has 17 residues. Germline V gene sequence: CDR1 SGHDN, CDR2 FVKESK. The CDR3 region is CASSQELGLSSGNTIYF. In nucleotides, the CDR3 is TGTGCCAGCAGCCAAGAGTTGGGACTTTCGAGCGGAAACACCATATATTTT.

The chain employs TRBV4-3 and TRBJ2-1; 9 positions agree with TRBD2. The CDR3 length is 15 residues. After removal of 4 bases from V and 9 bases from J, the junction contained 10 bases not matched to a gene. CDR1 is LGHNA, CDR2 YSLEER, per germline. Here the CDR3 reads CASSPTAGGLGEQFF. The CDR3 nucleotides read TGCGCCAGCAGCCCCACGGCGGGAGGGTTAGGTGAGCAGTTCTTC.